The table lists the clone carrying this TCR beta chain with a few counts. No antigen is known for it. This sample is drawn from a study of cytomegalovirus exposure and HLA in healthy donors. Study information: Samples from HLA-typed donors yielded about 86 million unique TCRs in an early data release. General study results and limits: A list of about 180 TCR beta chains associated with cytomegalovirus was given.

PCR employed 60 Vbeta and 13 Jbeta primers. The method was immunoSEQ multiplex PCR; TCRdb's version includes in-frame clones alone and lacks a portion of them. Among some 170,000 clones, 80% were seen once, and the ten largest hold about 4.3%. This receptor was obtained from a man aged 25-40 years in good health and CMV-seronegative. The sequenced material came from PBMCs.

CDR3 residues: CASSEALWTGSVQETQYF. The DNA of the CDR3 is TGTGCCAGCAGTGAAGCTTTGTGGACAGGGTCGGTCCAAGAGACCCAGTACTTC. The V gene is TRBV6-1, the J gene TRBJ2-5, with 8 bases that match TRBD1. The germline V gene encodes CDR1 MNHNS and CDR2 SASEGT. The CDR3 loop spans 18 amino acids. Unmatched junction bases numbered 10, after V lost 0 bases and J lost 1 base.